The rows below give T cell receptor beta chains drawn from one sample of a study of blood T cells in healthy people across ages. MiXCR, applied by TCRdb to the 5' RACE reads, yields one record per CDR3 protein. The sample comprises 2 million or so distinct CDR3 sequences, just under 50% of which are singletons, and about 2.1% rests with the top ten. What was sequenced was blood. These receptors all come from a woman in her thirties or forties in good health. CDR3s include the opening cysteine and the closing phenylalanine or tryptophan. D genes are given only for firm matches. Only some rows state a clone size, as once, few, many or a class for expanded clones.

clone_size j_call cdr3_length d_call v_call cdr3_nt cdr3_aa
few TRBJ2-1 16 TRBD2 TRBV20-1 TGCAGTGCTAGAGTTCCTAGCGGGCACTCCTACAATGAGCAGTTCTTC CSARVPSGHSYNEQFF
few TRBJ2-5 17 NA TRBV11-2 TGTGCCAGCAGCTTAGCCCTGCAACTCCGCGGGCAAGAGACCCAGTACTTC CASSLALQLRGQETQYF
few TRBJ2-5 14 TRBD1 TRBV7-7 TGTGCTAGCAGCGTAGGCGTCAGGGGGGAGACCCAGTACTTC CASSVGVRGETQYF
NA TRBJ1-6 17 TRBD1 TRBV4-3 TGCGCCAGCAGCGAAAGACGTCGGGACAGGGTGCATTCACCCCTCCACTTT CASSERRRDRVHSPLHF
NA TRBJ2-3 14 NA TRBV6-2/TRBV6-3 TGTGCCAGCACCGACCCCGAGAGAAGGGATACGCAGTATTTT CASTDPERRDTQYF
NA TRBJ1-2 15 TRBD1 TRBV6-5 TGTGCCAGCAGTTACTCGCGGGGACAGAACTATGGCTACACCTTC CASSYSRGQNYGYTF
NA TRBJ2-3 16 NA TRBV28 TGTGCCAGCAGCCTCACAGGGAGGGGGGAATCAGATACGCAGTATTTT CASSLTGRGESDTQYF
NA TRBJ1-1 14 NA TRBV7-9 TGTGCCAGCAGCTTGTACGGGGGGGACACTGAAGCTTTCTTT CASSLYGGDTEAFF
few TRBJ1-1 14 NA TRBV6-5 TGTGCCAGCAACGACCTGGCGCGGGCCACTGAAGCTTTCTTT CASNDLARATEAFF
once TRBJ2-7 14 TRBD1 TRBV4-3 TGCGCCAGCAGCCAGGGACAGGGGGCAGAAGAGCGGTACTTC CASSQGQGAEERYF
NA TRBJ1-1 13 NA TRBV20-1 TGCAGTGCGCCACAGGAGGTGAACACTGAAGCTTTCTTT CSAPQEVNTEAFF
NA TRBJ2-5 15 TRBD1 TRBV28 TGTGCCAGCAGCGGCAGACAGGGTCAAAAAGAGACCCAGTACTTC CASSGRQGQKETQYF
NA TRBJ2-7 14 NA TRBV12-3/TRBV12-4 TGTGCCAGCAGTTTATCGATAAACATCTACGAGCAGTACTTC CASSLSINIYEQYF
NA TRBJ2-3 16 TRBD2 TRBV7-2 TGTGCCAGCAGCTTAGGAGGACTAGCAGCCACAGATACGCAGTATTTT CASSLGGLAATDTQYF
NA TRBJ2-3 15 TRBD2 TRBV20-1 TGCAGTGTTACGGACCGAGCGGGGAAAGCAGATACGCAGTATTTT CSVTDRAGKADTQYF
NA TRBJ2-6 17 TRBD1 TRBV6-5 TGTGCCAGCAGCCCGGACAGGGCAGTGTCTGGGGCCAACGTCCTGACTTTC CASSPDRAVSGANVLTF
NA TRBJ2-3 14 NA TRBV20-1 TGCAGTGCCGTACAGGGATTAAGCACAGATACGCAGTATTTT CSAVQGLSTDTQYF
NA TRBJ2-6 16 NA TRBV9 TGTGCCAGCAGCGTAGCTTTGGGTGATGGGGCCAACGTCCTGACTTTC CASSVALGDGANVLTF
NA TRBJ2-7 11 TRBD1 TRBV20-1 TGCAGTGCTCAACAGGGGAACGAGCAGTACTTC CSAQQGNEQYF
NA TRBJ2-7 16 NA TRBV4-2 TGTGCCAGCAGCCAAAGATCCGGGACACCCATGGGGGAGCAGTACTTC CASSQRSGTPMGEQYF
NA TRBJ2-5 17 TRBD2 TRBV28 TGTGCCAGCAGTTCCTGGTTGGGGACTAGCGGGGTGAGGACCCAGTACTTC CASSSWLGTSGVRTQYF
few TRBJ1-6 15 NA TRBV9 TGTGCCAGCAGTTTGCTGGGACGGGATAATTCACCCCTCCACTTT CASSLLGRDNSPLHF
many TRBJ2-1 11 NA TRBV25-1 TGTGCCAGCTTAGGGGTTAATGAGCAGTTCTTC CASLGVNEQFF
NA TRBJ2-1 14 NA TRBV12-3/TRBV12-4 TGTGCCAGCAGTCCCCGGGCGGGCACCTACGAGCAGTTCTTC CASSPRAGTYEQFF
NA TRBJ1-5 14 NA TRBV25-1 TGTGCCAGCAGCAGGGAGGGACGGAATCAGCCCCAGCATTTT CASSREGRNQPQHF
NA TRBJ2-7 14 NA TRBV29-1 TGCAGCGTCTACTTGCCCGGGCACGTATACGAGCAGTACTTC CSVYLPGHVYEQYF
many TRBJ2-5 13 NA TRBV2 TGTGCCAGCAGTGCCAGCGCGCAAGAGACCCAGTACTTC CASSASAQETQYF
few TRBJ2-5 15 NA TRBV5-1 TGCGCCAGCAGACCAGGAGGGGAGACTAAAGAGACCCAGTACTTC CASRPGGETKETQYF
few TRBJ2-1 19 TRBD2 TRBV12-3/TRBV12-4 TGTGCCAGCATCCCCGGGGGCAGACTAGCGGGGGCGGGATGGAATGAGCAGTTCTTC CASIPGGRLAGAGWNEQFF